Shown below are 21 T cell receptor beta chains from a single sample sequenced in a study of blood T cell repertoires in COVID-19. Sequenced by immunoSEQ multiplex PCR; TCRdb stores in-frame clones only, minus some. The repertoire holds under 200,000 clones, with 86% as singletons. The source material was PBMCs or T cells enriched from blood (not recorded which). These receptors all come from a man in his forties or fifties with acute COVID-19.

This sequence joins TRBV3-1 (or the pseudogene TRBV3-2) and TRBJ1-6, with 8 bases aligning to TRBD1. V lost 1 base, J lost 6 bases, and 2 bases stayed unmatched. Germline CDR1 and CDR2: LGHDT and YNNKEL (reference sequence). The CDR3 spans 15 residues. CDR3 in DNA: TGTGCCAGCAGCCAAGGGGACAGGCCTAATTCACCCCTCCACTTT. It specifies CASSQGDRPNSPLHF.

This sequence joins TRBV19 and TRBJ2-2; D not certain. The CDR3 runs 15 residues. V lost 7 bases to trimming and J lost 2 bases, with 14 bases between them. Germline loops: CDR1 LNHDA, CDR2 SQIVND (reference sequence). CDR3 residues: CASTGQSRNTGELFF. CDR3 in DNA: TGTGCCAGTACGGGTCAGAGTAGAAACACCGGGGAGCTGTTTTTT.

V usage is TRBV7-2 and J usage is TRBJ1-2; 8 bases line up with TRBD1. Germline CDR1 SGHTA, CDR2 FQGNSA. The length of the CDR3 is 13 residues. Germline trimming cut 6 bases from V and 7 bases from J; bases unmatched to any gene: 7. This CDR3 is CASRGQGAGGYTF. CDR3 in DNA: TGTGCCAGCAGAGGTCAGGGGGCGGGTGGCTACACCTTC.

J is TRBJ1-1 and V is TRBV19; D not resolved. From germline, CDR1 is LNHDA and CDR2 SQIVND (reference sequence). V was shortened by 5 bases and J by 0 bases, with 10 bases between the two germline ends. The CDR3 is 14 residues long. The CDR3 DNA follows: TGTGCCAGTAGTGTCGTTTCAGTGAACACTGAAGCTTTCTTT. It codes for CASSVVSVNTEAFF.

The gene calls are TRBV5-1 and TRBJ2-5, with TRBD1 matching over 11 bases. Germline V gene data show CDR1 as SGHRS and CDR2 as YFSETQ. The V segment lost 0 bases and the J segment 3 bases; nucleotides outside the gene matches: 4. This CDR3 comprises 16 residues. Here the CDR3 DNA reads TGCGCCAGCAGCTTGGGGGACAGGGGGGATAAAGAGACCCAGTACTTC. It specifies CASSLGDRGDKETQYF.

V is TRBV6-5 and J is TRBJ1-4; 10 nucleotides match TRBD1. Germline V gives CDR1 MNHEY, CDR2 SVGAGI. The junction had 8 bases not matched to a gene; V was cut back by 11 bases and J by 8 bases. The CDR3 contains 13 residues. CDR3 coding DNA: TGTGCCGTTCGAGACAGGGGGCGCGAAAAACTGTTTTTT. Amino acids: CAVRDRGREKLFF.

J is TRBJ2-1 and V is TRBV24-1; the D gene is possibly TRBD2 (6 bases). CDR1 is KGHDR, CDR2 SFDVKD, per germline. The CDR3 is 16 amino acids. Trimming left V 2 bases short and J 1 base short, with 11 bases between. The CDR3 loop reads CATSDWRGGSYNEQFF. Here the CDR3 DNA reads TGTGCCACCAGTGATTGGAGGGGAGGTTCCTACAATGAGCAGTTCTTC.

The CDR3 bases are TGTGCCAGCAGCTTCTCCGGGGAGCTGTTTTTT. Translating gives CASSFSGELFF. J is TRBJ2-2 and V is TRBV5-5, with D unclear. V was cut by 2 bases and J by 6 bases, with 2 bases left in between. Germline CDR1 SGHKS, CDR2 YYEKEE (reference sequence). The CDR3 extends over 11 amino acids.

This chain links TRBV12-5 with TRBJ2-3; perhaps TRBD2 as D (5 bases). The CDR3 has 12 residues. The germline CDR1 and CDR2 sequences are LGHNT and FRNRAP. V dropped 5 bases and J dropped 6 bases, with 9 bases sitting between them. The CDR3 is CASGPDWDTQYF. CDR3 bases: TGTGCTAGTGGTCCGGACTGGGATACGCAGTATTTT.

The chain joins TRBV27 to TRBJ2-7; perhaps TRBD2 as D (5 bases). Germline assignment: CDR1 MNHEY and CDR2 SMNVEV (reference sequence). The V end was cut by 4 bases, the J end by 2 bases, with 12 bases between. The CDR3 runs to 14 residues. The chain's CDR3 is CASSSQTGTYEQYF. DNA of the CDR3: TGTGCCAGCAGTTCCCAGACGGGAACCTACGAGCAGTACTTC.

The chain recombines TRBV5-1 with TRBJ2-7, with 8 bases aligning to TRBD1. The CDR3 has 15 residues. Germline CDR1 is SGHRS and CDR2 is YFSETQ. Trimming cost V 6 bases and J 3 bases; bases outside gene matches: 11. This CDR3 is CASNYAGGSNYEQYF. The CDR3 DNA follows: TGCGCCAGCAACTACGCAGGGGGCTCAAACTACGAGCAGTACTTC.

The chain carries TRBV6-5 and TRBJ1-6, with a weak D call TRBD1 (5 bases). Germline CDR1 is MNHEY and CDR2 is SVGAGI. There are 15 residues in the CDR3. V gave up 0 bases and J gave up 10 bases, with 13 bases separating them. The chain's CDR3 is CASSYSAGGKSPLHF. In nucleotides, the CDR3 is TGTGCCAGCAGTTACTCGGCCGGGGGTAAATCACCCCTCCACTTT.

This rearrangement joins TRBV11-2 to TRBJ2-5, with 11 nucleotides matching TRBD1. V shed 3 bases and J 4 bases; nucleotides not matched to a gene: 10. In germline, CDR1 is SGHAT, CDR2 FQNNGV. CDR3 length: 17 residues. The CDR3, as DNA: TGTGCCAGCAGCTTCAGGACAGGGGGCGCAGCGGTAGAGACCCAGTACTTC. Translated, it gives CASSFRTGGAAVETQYF. Filled out from reference TRBV11-2 and TRBJ2-5, the complete variable domain reads EAGVAQSPRYKIIEKRQSVAFWCNPISGHATLYWYQQILGQGPKLLIQFQNNGVVDDSQLPKDRFSAERLKGVDSTLKIQPAKLEDSAVYLCASSFRTGGAAVETQYFGPGTRLLVL.

This chain links TRBV30 with TRBJ2-4; 11 bases are a match to TRBD2. Trimming at V came to 3 bases and at J to 4 bases, leaving 11 bases not matched to a gene. The CDR3 totals 17 residues. Per the germline V gene, CDR1 is GTSNPN and CDR2 is SVGIG (reference sequence). The CDR3 nucleotides are TGTGCCTGGAGAGCTGGACTAGCGGGCCTAGGGAAAAACATTCAGTACTTC. Its protein is CAWRAGLAGLGKNIQYF.

This clone was detected ten times or more. This chain joins TRBV28 and TRBJ1-2; possibly TRBD1 for D (6 bases). Germline CDR1 reads MDHEN; CDR2 reads SYDVKM. The CDR3 covers 15 residues. Trimming removed 3 bases at V and 3 bases at J, with 14 bases between. The CDR3 sequence is CASSFRTATHYGYTF. For the CDR3, the DNA is TGTGCCAGCAGTTTCAGGACAGCGACCCACTATGGCTACACCTTC.

The V and J genes are TRBV5-1 and TRBJ1-4; D not certain. The CDR3 spans 14 residues. V lost 0 bases, J lost 8 bases, and 11 bases lay in between. Germline loops: CDR1 SGHRS, CDR2 YFSETQ. CDR3 DNA: TGCGCCAGCAGCTTGGGAGAACGCGGGGAAAAACTGTTTTTT. It specifies CASSLGERGEKLFF.

The chain links TRBV12-1 to TRBJ1-5; TRBD1, the table's D call, lacks a check against the DNA. TRBV12-1 is described as a pseudogene. This CDR3 region has 15 residues. CDR3: CASSGPDSGGKPQHF. The CDR3 DNA reads TGTGCCAGCAGCGGGCCGGACAGCGGCGGAAAGCCCCAGCATTTT.

The V gene is TRBV7-9, the J gene TRBJ1-3; the D is unclear. V was pared by 8 bases and J by 0 bases, with 23 bases between. CDR3 size: 18 residues. Looked up from germline, CDR1 is SEHNR and CDR2 is FQNEAQ (reference sequence). The CDR3 here is CASLRAEWALASGNTIYF. The CDR3 DNA reads as TGTGCCAGCCTGCGAGCCGAGTGGGCTCTAGCCTCTGGAAACACCATATATTTT. Supplemented by reference TRBV7-9 and TRBJ1-3, the full variable domain reads DTGVSQNPRHKITKRGQNVTFRCDPISEHNRLYWYRQTLGQGPEFLTYFQNEAQLEKSRLLSDRFSAERPKGSFSTLEIQRTEQGDSAMYLCASLRAEWALASGNTIYFGEGSWLTVV.

The chain carries TRBV24-1 and TRBJ2-5; 7 bases are shared with TRBD1. Germline trimming cut 9 bases from V and 2 bases from J; bases unmatched to any gene: 2. The CDR3 covers 12 residues. Germline values: CDR1 KGHDR, CDR2 SFDVKD. Written as DNA, the CDR3 is TGTGCCACCGGACAGGAACAAGAGACCCAGTACTTC. Protein sequence: CATGQEQETQYF.

This clone was observed a single time. V and J are TRBV5-1 and TRBJ1-5; D call uncertain. The CDR3 consists of 18 residues. The germline gives CDR1 SGHRS, CDR2 YFSETQ. The ends were cut back, 4 bases at V and 4 bases at J, with 24 bases in the middle. This CDR3 is CASSHSWPGSTKNQPQHF. CDR3 in DNA: TGCGCCAGCAGCCACAGCTGGCCAGGCTCCACCAAAAATCAGCCCCAGCATTTT.

The chain couples TRBV6-5 to TRBJ2-3; no clear D. The CDR3 runs 14 residues. V was clipped by 2 bases and J by 0 bases, with 6 bases between them. Per germline, CDR1 MNHEY and CDR2 SVGAGI. The CDR3 here is CASSYTGSTDTQYF. The CDR3 DNA sequence: TGTGCCAGCAGTTACACCGGGAGCACAGATACGCAGTATTTT.